This T cell receptor beta chain was sequenced in a study of CD8 T cells in ankylosing spondylitis. Study conclusions and caveats: Characteristic, it appeared, of ankylosing spondylitis blood was a TCR beta motif of roughly eight highly homologous variants. Researchers reportedly found disease-linked clones significantly enriched in matched ankylosing spondylitis synovial fluid.

This clonotype was recorded at least ten times. What it binds is unknown. An end of the junction differs from the germline gene, which may be a read error. The authors made TCR beta libraries by quantitative 5'-RACE with molecular barcodes. A single record per CDR3 protein comes from TCRdb applying MiXCR to the 5' RACE reads. The sample includes over 200,000 distinct CDR3 sequences, roughly a tenth of them seen just once. The CDR3 runs to 13 residues. CDR1 is SGHDT, CDR2 YYEEEE, per germline. The sequencing input was blood, either unsorted or a sorted T cell fraction (not recorded which). This clonotype originated in a male donor with ankylosing spondylitis or in good health (not recorded which). V is TRBV5-6 and J is TRBJ1-6; TRBD1 might be the D (6 bases). The CDR3 region is CASVQGNKSPLHF. In DNA form, the CDR3 reads TGTGCCAGTGTGCAGGGGAATAAATCACCCCTCCACTTT.